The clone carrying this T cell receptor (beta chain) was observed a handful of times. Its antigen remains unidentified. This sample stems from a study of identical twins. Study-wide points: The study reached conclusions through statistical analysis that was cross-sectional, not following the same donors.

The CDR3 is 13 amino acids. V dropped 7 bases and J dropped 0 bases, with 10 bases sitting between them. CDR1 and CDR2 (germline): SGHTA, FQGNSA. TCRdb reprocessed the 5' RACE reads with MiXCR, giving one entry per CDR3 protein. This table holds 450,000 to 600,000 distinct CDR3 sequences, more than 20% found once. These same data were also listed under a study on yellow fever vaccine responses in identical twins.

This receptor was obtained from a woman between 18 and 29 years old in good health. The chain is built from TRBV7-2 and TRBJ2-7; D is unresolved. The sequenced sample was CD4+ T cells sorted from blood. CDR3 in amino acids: CASKKPNSYEQYF. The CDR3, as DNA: TGTGCCAGCAAGAAGCCGAACTCCTACGAGCAGTACTTC.